This paragraph covers one T cell receptor (beta chain) sequence. The antigen is not known. Trimming removed 8 bases from V and 0 bases from J, with 19 bases in between. The CDR3 is 17 residues long. Germline loops: CDR1 SGHAT, CDR2 FQNNGV. The data derive from a study of Ad26.COV2.S vaccination and SARS-CoV-2 variants. Overall study results and limits: CD8+ and CD4+ T cells specific for spike reportedly responded with substantial breadth after vaccination.

Profiling relied on immunoSEQ multiplex PCR, and the TCRdb table lists in-frame clones only, not all of them. The top ten hold around 5% of the sample, which has approximately 140,000 clones, 75% to 90% seen once. The sequence was collected from a human donor who had recovered from COVID-19. This chain uses TRBV11-2 with TRBJ1-4, with D possibly matching TRBD1 (6 bases). Specimen: peripheral blood, collected after recovery from COVID-19. The CDR3 DNA reads as TGTGCCAGCGCGTACAGGGAGGTCCCAGCAACTAATGAAAAACTGTTTTTT. Translated, it gives CASAYREVPATNEKLFF.